A selection of T cell receptor beta chains follows, all from one sample in a study of blood T cell repertoires in COVID-19. Profiled with immunoSEQ multiplex PCR; TCRdb holds only in-frame clones, not every one. The sample lists around 82,000 clones, over 75% seen once, with 6.9% in the top ten. The sequenced material came from peripheral blood. The receptor source for this set is a human donor in a cohort sampled during active COVID-19. CDR3s include the opening cysteine and the closing phenylalanine or tryptophan. D genes are given only for firm matches. Clone sizes are given selectively: once, few, many, or a class where the clone is expanded.

-,TRBJ2-7,TRBV13,TRBD2,TGTGCCAGCAGCCGGGCCCGGGAGGCGAACGAGCAGTACTTC,CASSRAREANEQYF
-,TRBJ1-2,TRBV23-1,-,TGCGCCAGCAACGAAGAAACTTCTAACTATGGCTACACCTTC,CASNEETSNYGYTF
-,TRBJ2-3,TRBV3-1/TRBV3-2,TRBD1,TGTGCCAGCAGCCAGGCCGGACAGGGCAGCACAGATACGCAGTATTTT,CASSQAGQGSTDTQYF
-,TRBJ1-5,TRBV12-5,TRBD1,TGTGCTAGTGGAAGGACAGGGCCCAATCAGCCCCAGCATTTT,CASGRTGPNQPQHF
-,TRBJ2-3,TRBV10-3,TRBD2,TGTGCCATCAGTGTAACAGCGGGGGCCACAGATACGCAGTATTTT,CAISVTAGATDTQYF
few,TRBJ2-2,TRBV5-4,TRBD1,TGTGCCAGCAGCTTTTTGGACAGGGGGACCGGGGAGCTGTTTTTT,CASSFLDRGTGELFF
-,TRBJ1-4,TRBV7-2,-,TGTGCCAGCAGCTACCGAGGGTCAACTAATGAAAAACTGTTTTTT,CASSYRGSTNEKLFF
-,TRBJ1-2,TRBV27,-,TGTGCCAGCAGTCCCCTATGGGGGGTATCAGGTGGCTACACCTTC,CASSPLWGVSGGYTF
-,TRBJ2-1,TRBV4-2,TRBD2,TGTGCCAGCAGCCGGACTAGCGGGGGTAGCTCCTACAATGAGCAGTTCTTC,CASSRTSGGSSYNEQFF
-,TRBJ2-7,TRBV5-1,-,TGCGCCAGCAGCTTGGCCGAGGGGGAGCCCGAATCCTACGAGCAGTACTTC,CASSLAEGEPESYEQYF
many,TRBJ1-1,TRBV12-3/TRBV12-4,-,TGTGCCAGCACCCGGGGGGCTTGGACTGAAGCTTTCTTT,CASTRGAWTEAFF
-,TRBJ1-1,TRBV29-1,-,TGCAGCGTTGGGGGGCGAGGGACTGAAGCTTTCTTT,CSVGGRGTEAFF
-,TRBJ2-1,TRBV6-2/TRBV6-3,TRBD1,TGTGCCAGCAGCGGACTCGGACAGGGGGCCTACAATGAGCAGTTCTTC,CASSGLGQGAYNEQFF
-,TRBJ1-3,TRBV5-6,-,TGTGCCAGCAGCTGGGGACTACAGGGACTCTCTGGAAACACCATATATTTT,CASSWGLQGLSGNTIYF
-,TRBJ2-3,TRBV19,-,TGTGCCAGTAGTAGGGGCGAAGCAGATACGCAGTATTTT,CASSRGEADTQYF
-,TRBJ2-4,TRBV7-9,-,TGTGCCAGCAGCTTAGATACGGGGAACATTCAGTACTTC,CASSLDTGNIQYF
-,TRBJ2-1,TRBV5-1,-,TGCGCCAGCAGCTTGCCTAGCCGATCGGAGCAGTTCTTC,CASSLPSRSEQFF
-,TRBJ2-1,TRBV7-8,TRBD1,TGTGCCAGCAGCTTAGACGCGGGACAGGGATACAATGAGCAGTTCTTC,CASSLDAGQGYNEQFF
-,TRBJ2-3,TRBV6-4,TRBD2,TGTGCCAGCAGTGACACGGGGGGGGTCACAGATACGCAGTATTTT,CASSDTGGVTDTQYF
-,TRBJ2-3,TRBV18,TRBD2,TGTGCCAGCTCAGGCGGTAGCGGGGGCATCACAGATACGCAGTATTTT,CASSGGSGGITDTQYF
-,TRBJ1-1,TRBV29-1,-,TGCAGCGTTGTTCCAGGGATGAGAACTGAAGCTTTCTTT,CSVVPGMRTEAFF
-,TRBJ2-5,TRBV3-1/TRBV3-2,TRBD2,TGTGCCAGCAGCCCAGGGGTCCTAGCGGGGGCGGAGACCCAGTACTTC,CASSPGVLAGAETQYF
-,TRBJ2-1,TRBV10-3,TRBD2,TGTGCCATCAGTTCTACAAGCGGGGGGGCGAACGAGCAGTTCTTC,CAISSTSGGANEQFF
-,TRBJ2-3,TRBV7-2,TRBD2,TGTGCCAGCAGCTTGTATTCCCCGACTAGCGGGCAGACAGATACGCAGTATTTT,CASSLYSPTSGQTDTQYF
-,TRBJ2-3,TRBV19,TRBD2,TGTGCCAGTAGTAGCTTACGGGGGGGCCCGACAGATACGCAGTATTTT,CASSSLRGGPTDTQYF
-,TRBJ2-3,TRBV7-2,TRBD2,TGTGCCAGCAGCCGTCGCCTCACGGGGGCGGGGGGGACGCAGTATTTT,CASSRRLTGAGGTQYF
-,TRBJ1-4,TRBV5-1,TRBD1,TGCGCCAGCAGCCTCGGACAGGGTTTTAATGAAAAACTGTTTTTT,CASSLGQGFNEKLFF
once,TRBJ2-7,TRBV18,TRBD1,TGTGCCAGCTCGGACAGGGTTGAGCAGTACTTC,CASSDRVEQYF
-,TRBJ1-1,TRBV12-3/TRBV12-4,-,TGTGCCAGCAGTGGGACATGGGGAACTGAAGCTTTCTTT,CASSGTWGTEAFF
once,TRBJ2-7,TRBV28,TRBD2,TGTGCCAGCAGTTTCGCGGGGGGGCCCTACGAGCAGTACTTC,CASSFAGGPYEQYF
-,TRBJ1-5,TRBV5-1,-,TGCGCCAGCAGCTTGGATGAGAGGGTCGGACAGCCCCAGCATTTT,CASSLDERVGQPQHF
-,TRBJ1-2,TRBV7-2,-,TGTGCCAGCAGCTTAGCCGGGGGTGGCTACACCTTC,CASSLAGGGYTF
-,TRBJ2-5,TRBV19,TRBD1,TGTGCCAGTAGTATGGGACAGGGAACCCAAGAGACCCAGTACTTC,CASSMGQGTQETQYF
-,TRBJ1-5,TRBV6-5,-,TGTGCCAGCAGTCCCGGTGTGAGTCAGCCCCAGCATTTT,CASSPGVSQPQHF
few,TRBJ1-1,TRBV3-1/TRBV3-2,-,TGTGCCAGCAGCCAAGGCACGGGGGCTTTCTTT,CASSQGTGAFF
once,TRBJ2-1,TRBV9,TRBD1,TGTGCCAGCACTCCCCGTGACAGGGTGGTAAAGAATGAGCAGTTCTTC,CASTPRDRVVKNEQFF
-,TRBJ2-7,TRBV6-5,-,TGTGCCAGCAGTTACCCGACAGGATTCTACGAGCAGTACTTC,CASSYPTGFYEQYF
-,TRBJ2-7,TRBV18,-,TGTGCCAGCTCACCGGCCGACTACGAGCAGTACTTC,CASSPADYEQYF
-,TRBJ2-3,TRBV24-1,-,TGTGCCACCAGTGATCGGGCGGGGGCAACAGATACGCAGTATTTT,CATSDRAGATDTQYF
-,TRBJ2-7,TRBV28,-,TGTGCCAGCAGTGGCCGGGACAACTACGAGCAGTACTTC,CASSGRDNYEQYF
-,TRBJ2-5,TRBV5-1,TRBD2,TGCGCCAGCAGCTTGCAGCGGGGGCCTCAAGAGACCCAGTACTTC,CASSLQRGPQETQYF
-,TRBJ2-1,TRBV5-4,TRBD2,TGTGCCAGCAGCTTGGGGGGACTAGCGGGGTTCAATGAGCAGTTCTTC,CASSLGGLAGFNEQFF